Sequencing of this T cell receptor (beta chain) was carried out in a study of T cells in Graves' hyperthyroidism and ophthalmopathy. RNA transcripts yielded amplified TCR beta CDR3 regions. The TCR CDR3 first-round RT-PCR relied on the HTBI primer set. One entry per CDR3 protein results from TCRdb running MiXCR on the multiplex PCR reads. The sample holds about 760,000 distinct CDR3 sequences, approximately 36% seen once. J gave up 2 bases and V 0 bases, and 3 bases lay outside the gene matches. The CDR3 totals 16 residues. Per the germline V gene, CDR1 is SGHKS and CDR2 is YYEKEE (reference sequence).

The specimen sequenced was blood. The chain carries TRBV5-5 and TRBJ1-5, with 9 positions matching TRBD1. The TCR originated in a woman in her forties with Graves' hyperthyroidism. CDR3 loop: CASSLGTGVGNQPQHF. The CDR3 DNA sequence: TGTGCCAGCAGCTTGGGGACAGGGGTAGGCAATCAGCCCCAGCATTTT.